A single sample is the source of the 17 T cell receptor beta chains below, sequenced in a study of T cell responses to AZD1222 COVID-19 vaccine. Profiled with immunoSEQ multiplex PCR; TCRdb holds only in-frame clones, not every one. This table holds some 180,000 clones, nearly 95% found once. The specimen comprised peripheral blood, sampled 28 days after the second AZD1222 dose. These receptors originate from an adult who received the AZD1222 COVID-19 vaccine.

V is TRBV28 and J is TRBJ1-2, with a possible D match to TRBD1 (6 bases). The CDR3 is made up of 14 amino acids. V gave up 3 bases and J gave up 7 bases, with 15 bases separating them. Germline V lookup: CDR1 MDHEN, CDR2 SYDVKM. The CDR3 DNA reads TGTGCCAGCAGTTTTCCGGGGGCGGGTGTTGGCTACACCTTC. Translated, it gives CASSFPGAGVGYTF.

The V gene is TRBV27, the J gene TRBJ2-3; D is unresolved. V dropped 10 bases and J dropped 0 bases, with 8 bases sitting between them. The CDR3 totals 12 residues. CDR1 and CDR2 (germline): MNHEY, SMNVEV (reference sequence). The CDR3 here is CATRESTDTQYF. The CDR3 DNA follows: TGTGCCACCCGCGAAAGCACAGATACGCAGTATTTT.

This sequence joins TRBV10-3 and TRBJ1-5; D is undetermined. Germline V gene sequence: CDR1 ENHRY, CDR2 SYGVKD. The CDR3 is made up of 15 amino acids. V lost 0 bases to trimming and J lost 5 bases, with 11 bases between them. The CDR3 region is CAISESGGRDQPQHF. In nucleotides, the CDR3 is TGTGCCATCAGTGAGTCGGGAGGGAGGGATCAGCCCCAGCATTTT.

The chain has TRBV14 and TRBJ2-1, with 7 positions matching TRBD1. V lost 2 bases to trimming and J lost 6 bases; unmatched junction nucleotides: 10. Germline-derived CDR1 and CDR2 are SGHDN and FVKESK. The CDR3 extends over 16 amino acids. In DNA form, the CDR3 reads TGTGCCAGCAGCCAACCTAAGTTGGACAGGATCAATGAGCAGTTCTTC. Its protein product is CASSQPKLDRINEQFF.

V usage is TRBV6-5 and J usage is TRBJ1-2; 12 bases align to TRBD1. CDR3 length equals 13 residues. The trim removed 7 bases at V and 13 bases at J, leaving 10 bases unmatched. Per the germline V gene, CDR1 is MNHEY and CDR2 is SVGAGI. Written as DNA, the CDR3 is TGTGCCAGCACCACCCGGGACAGGGGGCGCCCCACCTTC. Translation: CASTTRDRGRPTF.

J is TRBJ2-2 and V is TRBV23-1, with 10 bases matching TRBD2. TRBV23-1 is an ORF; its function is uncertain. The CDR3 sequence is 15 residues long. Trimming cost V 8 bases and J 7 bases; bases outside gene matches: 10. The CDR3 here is CASRSGRALGGELFF. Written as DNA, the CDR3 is TGCGCCAGCCGCAGCGGGAGGGCCCTTGGCGGGGAGCTGTTTTTT.

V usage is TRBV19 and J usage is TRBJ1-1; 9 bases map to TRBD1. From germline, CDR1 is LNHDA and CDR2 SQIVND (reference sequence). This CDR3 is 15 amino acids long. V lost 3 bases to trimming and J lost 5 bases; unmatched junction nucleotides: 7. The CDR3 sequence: CASSIPGTGMTEAFF. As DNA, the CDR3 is TGTGCCAGTAGTATCCCCGGGACAGGGATGACTGAAGCTTTCTTT.

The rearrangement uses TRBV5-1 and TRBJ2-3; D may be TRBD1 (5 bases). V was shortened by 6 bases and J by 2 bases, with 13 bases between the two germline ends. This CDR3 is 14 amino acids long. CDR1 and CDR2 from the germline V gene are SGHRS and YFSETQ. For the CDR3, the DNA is TGCGCCAGCAATGTAGGGGAAACCACAGATACGCAGTATTTT. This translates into CASNVGETTDTQYF. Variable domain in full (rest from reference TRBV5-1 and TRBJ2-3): KAGVTQTPRYLIKTRGQQVTLSCSPISGHRSVSWYQQTPGQGLQFLFEYFSETQRNKGNFPGRFSGRQFSNSRSEMNVSTLELGDSALYLCASNVGETTDTQYFGPGTRLTVL.

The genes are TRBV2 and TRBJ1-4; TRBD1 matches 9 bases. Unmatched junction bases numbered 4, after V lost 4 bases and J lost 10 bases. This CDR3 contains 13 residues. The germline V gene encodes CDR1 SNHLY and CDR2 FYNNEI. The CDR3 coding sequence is TGTGCCAGCAGTGGGACAGGGGAACGAAAACTGTTTTTT. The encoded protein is CASSGTGERKLFF.

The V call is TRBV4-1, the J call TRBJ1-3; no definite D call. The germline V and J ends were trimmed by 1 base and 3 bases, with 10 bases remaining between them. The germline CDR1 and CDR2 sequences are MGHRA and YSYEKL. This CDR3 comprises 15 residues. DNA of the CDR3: TGCGCCAGCAGCCAAGGGCGAGCGGGTGGAAACACCATATATTTT. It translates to CASSQGRAGGNTIYF.

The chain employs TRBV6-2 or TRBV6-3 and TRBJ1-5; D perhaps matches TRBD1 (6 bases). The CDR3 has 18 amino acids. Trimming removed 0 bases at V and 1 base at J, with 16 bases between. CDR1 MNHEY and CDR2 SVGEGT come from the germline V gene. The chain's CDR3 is CASSYSGQGPASNQPQHF. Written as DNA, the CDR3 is TGTGCCAGCAGTTACTCTGGGCAGGGGCCGGCGAGCAATCAGCCCCAGCATTTT.

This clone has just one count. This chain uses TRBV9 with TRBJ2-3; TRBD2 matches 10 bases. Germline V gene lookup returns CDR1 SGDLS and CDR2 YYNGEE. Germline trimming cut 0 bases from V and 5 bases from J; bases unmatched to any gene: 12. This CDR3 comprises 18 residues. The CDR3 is CASSVGEFSGRAEDTQYF. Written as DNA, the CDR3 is TGTGCCAGCAGCGTAGGAGAGTTCAGCGGGAGGGCCGAAGATACGCAGTATTTT.

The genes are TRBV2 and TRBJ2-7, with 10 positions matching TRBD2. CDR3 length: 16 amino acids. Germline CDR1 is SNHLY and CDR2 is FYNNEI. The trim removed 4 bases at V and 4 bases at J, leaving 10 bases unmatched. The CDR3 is CASSGIAGGDTYEQYF. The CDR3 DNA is TGTGCCAGCAGTGGTATAGCGGGGGGCGATACTTACGAGCAGTACTTC. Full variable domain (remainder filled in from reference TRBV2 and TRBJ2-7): EPEVTQTPSHQVTQMGQEVILRCVPISNHLYFYWYRQILGQKVEFLVSFYNNEISEKSEIFDDQFSVERPDGSNFTLKIRSTKLEDSAMYFCASSGIAGGDTYEQYFGPGTRLTVT.

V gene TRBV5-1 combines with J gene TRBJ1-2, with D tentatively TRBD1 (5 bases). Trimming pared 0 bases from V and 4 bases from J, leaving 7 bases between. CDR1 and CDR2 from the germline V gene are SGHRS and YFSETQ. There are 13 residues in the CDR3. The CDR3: CASSLETGYGYTF. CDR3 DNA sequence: TGCGCCAGCAGCTTGGAAACAGGCTATGGCTACACCTTC.

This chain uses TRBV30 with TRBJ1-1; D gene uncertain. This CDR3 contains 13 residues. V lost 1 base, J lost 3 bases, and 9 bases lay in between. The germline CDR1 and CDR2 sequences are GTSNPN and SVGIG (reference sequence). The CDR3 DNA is TGTGCCTGGAGTGAGGATTTGGACACTGAAGCTTTCTTT. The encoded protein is CAWSEDLDTEAFF.

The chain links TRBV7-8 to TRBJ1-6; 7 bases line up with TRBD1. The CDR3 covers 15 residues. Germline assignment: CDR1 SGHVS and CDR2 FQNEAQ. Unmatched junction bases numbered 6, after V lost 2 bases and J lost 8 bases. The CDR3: CASSLMTGRDSPLHF. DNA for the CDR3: TGTGCCAGCAGCTTAATGACAGGGCGAGATTCACCCCTCCACTTT.

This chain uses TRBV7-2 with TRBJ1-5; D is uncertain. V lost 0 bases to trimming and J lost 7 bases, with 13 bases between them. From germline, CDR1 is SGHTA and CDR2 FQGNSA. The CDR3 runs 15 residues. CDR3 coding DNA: TGTGCCAGCAGCTTAGCTGGCAGGTCTTGGCAGCCCCAGCATTTT. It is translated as CASSLAGRSWQPQHF.